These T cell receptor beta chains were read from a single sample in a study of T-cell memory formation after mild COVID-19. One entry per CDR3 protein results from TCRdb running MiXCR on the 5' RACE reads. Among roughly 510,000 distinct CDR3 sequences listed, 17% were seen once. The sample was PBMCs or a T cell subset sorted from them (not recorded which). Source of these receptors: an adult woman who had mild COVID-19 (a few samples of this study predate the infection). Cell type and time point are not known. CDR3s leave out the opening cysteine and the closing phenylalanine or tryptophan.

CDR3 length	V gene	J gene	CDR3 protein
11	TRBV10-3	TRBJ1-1	AISGTGITEAF
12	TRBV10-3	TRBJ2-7	AISEALRAGEQY
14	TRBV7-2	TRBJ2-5	ASSLRLRSNQETQY
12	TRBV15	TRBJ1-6	ATSSPQDNSPLH
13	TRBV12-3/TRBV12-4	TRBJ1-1	ASSPAGGMNTEAF
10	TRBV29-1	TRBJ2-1	SVDYSYNEQF
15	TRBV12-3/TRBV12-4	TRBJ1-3	ASSTPVGASSGNTIY
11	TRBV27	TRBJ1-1	ASSEQWRTEAF
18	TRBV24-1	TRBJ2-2	ATSDPYGQRSRANTGELF
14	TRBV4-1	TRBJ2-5	ASSRGLAGGQETQY
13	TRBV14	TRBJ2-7	ASSQAGTVPDEQY
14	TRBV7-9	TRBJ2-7	ASSPLGLAGPYEQY
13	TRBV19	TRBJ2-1	ASISKTSGSNEQF
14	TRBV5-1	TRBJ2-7	ASSSALAGGVYEQY
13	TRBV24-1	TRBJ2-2	ATSDLGHDTGELF
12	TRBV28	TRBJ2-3	ASTLAGAGDTQY
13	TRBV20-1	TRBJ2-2	SARVTGLNTGELF
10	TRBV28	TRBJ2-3	AESSSTDTQY
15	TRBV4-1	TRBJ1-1	ASSAPQGHLMNTEAF
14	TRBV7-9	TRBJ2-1	ASSPRTSGGGVEQF
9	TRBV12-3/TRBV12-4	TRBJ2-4	ATRTGNIQY
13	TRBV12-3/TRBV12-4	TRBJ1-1	ASTGTGDKDTEAF
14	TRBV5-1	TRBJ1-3	ASSLGSDSSGNTIY
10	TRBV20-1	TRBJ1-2	SALDRHYGYT
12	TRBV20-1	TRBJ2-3	SAPYRQGADTQY
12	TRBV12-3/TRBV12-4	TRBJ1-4	ASSPRQASEKLF
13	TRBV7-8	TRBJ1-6	ASSFSGRGNSPLH
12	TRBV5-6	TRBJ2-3	ASSPVLNTDTQY
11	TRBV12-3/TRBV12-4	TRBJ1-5	ASSRGANQPQH
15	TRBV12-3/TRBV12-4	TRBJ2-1	ASSFSATPRGYNEQF
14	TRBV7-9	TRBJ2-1	ASSTTRLATTDEQF
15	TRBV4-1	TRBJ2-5	ASSQEGPPGLQETQY
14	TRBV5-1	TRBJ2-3	ASSLRAGPSTDTQY
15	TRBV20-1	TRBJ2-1	SARYSGRAASYNEQF
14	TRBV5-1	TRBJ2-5	ASSPRDRGNQETQY
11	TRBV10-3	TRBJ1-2	AIRGTDNYGYT
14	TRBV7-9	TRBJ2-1	ASSSWTSGIYNEQF
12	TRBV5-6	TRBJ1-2	ASNSGERLQGYT
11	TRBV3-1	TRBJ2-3	ASSHGGGTTQY
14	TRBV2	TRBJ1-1	ASTKSGSRVNTEAF
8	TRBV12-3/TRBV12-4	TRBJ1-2	ASSPPPYT
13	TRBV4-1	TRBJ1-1	ASSQEPAGSDEAF
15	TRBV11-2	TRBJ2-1	ASSLGVETRAYNEQF
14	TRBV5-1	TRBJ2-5	ASSLDSGWKLGTQY
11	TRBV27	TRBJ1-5	ASSLSPQQPQH
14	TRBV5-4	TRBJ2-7	ASSPRMDRARYEQY
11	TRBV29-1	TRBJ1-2	SVIRVSNYGYT
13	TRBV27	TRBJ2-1	ASSLGAGLPNEQF
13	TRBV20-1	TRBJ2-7	SARGERETNYEQY
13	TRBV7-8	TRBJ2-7	ASSPWGTASYEQY
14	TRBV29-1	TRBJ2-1	SVEDRGIRGVGEQF
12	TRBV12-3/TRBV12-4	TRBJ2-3	ASSDIHSTDTQY
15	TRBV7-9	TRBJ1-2	ASSLEGTGYTYYGYT
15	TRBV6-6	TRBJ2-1	ASSYSTGPESYNEQF
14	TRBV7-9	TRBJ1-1	ASSLFFDSMNTEAF
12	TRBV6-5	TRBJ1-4	ASSPGFRREKLF